A single sample gave rise to the 15 T cell receptor beta chains below, sequenced in a study of blood T cell repertoires in COVID-19. Assay used: immunoSEQ multiplex PCR; TCRdb lists only in-frame clones, some missing. The sample carries 200,000 to 250,000 clones, about 80% recorded once. The sequencing sample was made of peripheral blood. Source of these receptors: an elderly woman with COVID-19, enrolled during active disease.

The chain is built from TRBV3-1 (or the pseudogene TRBV3-2) and TRBJ1-1; 7 positions match TRBD1. In germline, CDR1 is LGHDT, CDR2 YNNKEL (reference sequence). The CDR3 runs to 14 residues. V shed 3 bases, J shed 3 bases, and the junction held 4 bases outside the gene matches. CDR3: CASSHPDRDTEAFF. CDR3 DNA: TGTGCCAGCAGCCACCCAGACAGGGACACTGAAGCTTTCTTT.

The chain has TRBV18 and TRBJ1-2, with D maybe TRBD1 (5 bases). CDR1 and CDR2 from the germline V gene are KGHSH and LQKENI. This CDR3 comprises 14 residues. V lost 3 bases and J lost 3, with 11 bases in between. Here the CDR3 reads CASSPTWGDYGYTF. CDR3 DNA sequence: TGTGCCAGCTCACCGACCTGGGGCGACTATGGCTACACCTTC.

This clone was counted only a few times. The rearrangement joins TRBV18 to TRBJ2-7; possibly TRBD2 for D (5 bases). Germline V lookup: CDR1 KGHSH, CDR2 LQKENI. This CDR3 is built from 14 residues. Trimming removed 6 bases from V and 2 bases from J, with 14 bases in between. The CDR3 nucleotides are TGTGCCAGCTCCCCAGGAATGGAGGCCTACGAGCAGTACTTC. It encodes CASSPGMEAYEQYF.

The chain employs TRBV9 and TRBJ1-5; D is possibly TRBD1 (5 bases). There are 17 residues in the CDR3. The V end lost 0 bases, the J end lost 1 base, and 14 bases lay between the germline ends. Germline CDR1 SGDLS, CDR2 YYNGEE. CDR3 sequence (DNA): TGTGCCAGCAGCGTAGACTCGGGAGGGGCAAGCAATCAGCCCCAGCATTTT. Translating it yields CASSVDSGGASNQPQHF.

V gene TRBV7-3 combines with J gene TRBJ1-2; the D gene is possibly TRBD1 (5 bases). Per germline, CDR1 SGHTA and CDR2 FQGTGA. The CDR3 has 17 residues. V was pared by 5 bases and J by 5 bases, with 24 bases between. The CDR3 reads CASSLWANGAASYGYTF. CDR3 nucleotide sequence: TGTGCCAGCAGCCTTTGGGCCAATGGGGCTGCCAGTTATGGCTACACCTTC. Together with reference TRBV7-3 and TRBJ1-2, the CDR3 gives the full variable domain: GAGVSQTPSNKVTEKGKYVELRCDPISGHTALYWYRQSLGQGPEFLIYFQGTGAADDSGLPNDRFFAVRPEGSVSTLKIQRTERGDSAVYLCASSLWANGAASYGYTFGSGTRLTVV.

The chain links TRBV13 to TRBJ2-3, with 14 bases identical to TRBD2. The CDR3 loop spans 16 amino acids. Germline V CDR1 and CDR2: PRHDT, FYEKMQ (reference sequence). V dropped 5 bases and J dropped 3; count of bases not matched to a gene: 4. For the CDR3, the DNA is TGTGCCAGCAGCCGCGGGACTAGCGGGGGAACAGATACGCAGTATTTT. This gives the protein CASSRGTSGGTDTQYF.

This sequence joins TRBV2 and TRBJ1-5; the D gene is possibly TRBD1 (5 bases). Germline CDR1 reads SNHLY; CDR2 reads FYNNEI. CDR3 size: 13 residues. V lost 4 bases and J lost 3, with 7 bases in between. For the CDR3, the DNA is TGTGCCAGCAGTGGACAGTTCAATCAGCCCCAGCATTTT. Its translation is CASSGQFNQPQHF.

The chain has TRBV10-3 and TRBJ2-2, with TRBD1 as a possible D gene (5 bases). Germline-derived CDR1 and CDR2 are ENHRY and SYGVKD. There are 13 residues in the CDR3. V dropped 10 bases and J dropped 6 bases, with 15 bases sitting between them. The CDR3 region is CANQQGPAGELFF. For the CDR3, the DNA is TGTGCCAACCAGCAGGGTCCCGCCGGGGAGCTGTTTTTT.

This chain connects TRBV4-2 to TRBJ1-2; 7 bases are a match to TRBD1. With 0 bases clipped from V and 3 bases from J, the junction kept 4 bases outside the gene matches. CDR3 length: 15 residues. Looked up from germline, CDR1 is LGHNA and CDR2 is YNFKEQ. CDR3 nucleotide sequence: TGTGCCAGCAGCCAAGATCAGGGGGGTGACTATGGCTACACCTTC. Amino acid sequence: CASSQDQGGDYGYTF.

CDR3 sequence reads: CARQGNTEAFF. CDR3 bases: TGTGCCAGACAGGGGAACACTGAAGCTTTCTTT. The chain is built from TRBV2 and TRBJ1-1, with D maybe TRBD1 (6 bases). The CDR3 consists of 11 residues. Germline V gene lookup returns CDR1 SNHLY and CDR2 FYNNEI. The ends were cut back, 9 bases at V and 1 base at J, with 6 bases in the middle.

CDR3 amino acids: CASSSTGNEQFF. CDR3 sequence (DNA): TGTGCCAGCTCATCCACGGGGAATGAGCAGTTCTTC. The chain uses TRBV18 and TRBJ2-1, with TRBD2 as a possible D gene (5 bases). From germline, CDR1 is KGHSH and CDR2 LQKENI. The CDR3 has 12 amino acids. Trimming took 5 bases from V and 7 from J, leaving 9 bases between them.

The rearrangement joins TRBV3-1 (or the pseudogene TRBV3-2) to TRBJ2-7; no clear D. In germline, CDR1 is LGHDT, CDR2 YNNKEL (reference sequence). V gave up 1 base and J gave up 2 bases, with 6 bases separating them. CDR3 length: 13 residues. In nucleotides, the CDR3 is TGTGCCAGCAGCCAAGGACTTACCTACGAGCAGTACTTC. As protein: CASSQGLTYEQYF.

The table lists this clone with a count of one. The chain is built from TRBV5-4 and TRBJ2-7; 9 bases are shared with TRBD1. Trimming at V came to 1 base and at J to 6 bases, leaving 5 bases not matched to a gene. The CDR3 consists of 14 residues. CDR1 and CDR2 from the germline V gene are SGHNT and YYREEE (reference sequence). The chain's CDR3 is CASSLNRGLREQYF. The CDR3 DNA sequence: TGTGCCAGCAGCTTGAACAGGGGGCTTCGCGAGCAGTACTTC.

The V call is TRBV6-6, the J call TRBJ1-3; D not certain. CDR1 is MNHNY and CDR2 is SVGAGI in the germline V gene (reference sequence). Trimming removed 0 bases from V and 0 bases from J, with 9 bases in between. The CDR3 runs 16 residues. The CDR3 DNA reads TGTGCCAGCAGTTACTCCCAGCCAGGCTCTGGAAACACCATATATTTT. Amino acid sequence: CASSYSQPGSGNTIYF.

This clone was detected once. J is TRBJ1-4 and V is TRBV5-1, with D uncertain. Germline lookup yields CDR1 SGHRS and CDR2 YFSETQ. The CDR3 consists of 15 residues. V dropped 4 bases and J dropped 0 bases, with 10 bases sitting between them. In DNA form, the CDR3 reads TGCGCCAGCAGCCCGAGGTCTGCAACTAATGAAAAACTGTTTTTT. Its translation is CASSPRSATNEKLFF.